This TCR beta chain was captured in a study of PD-1 blockade in classical Hodgkin lymphoma. The method was immunoSEQ multiplex PCR; TCRdb's version includes in-frame clones alone and lacks a portion of them. The sample yields roughly 32,000 clones, roughly four fifths seen once. The V segment lost 3 bases and the J segment 5 bases; nucleotides outside the gene matches: 9. Germline lookup yields CDR1 KGHSH and CDR2 LQKENI. CDR3 length: 15 residues. Each patient's relapse followed autologous stem cell transplantation, and brentuximab vedotin exposure varied. As for this clone: The target antigen is unknown.

Overall study findings and caveats: With CD4+ cells, TCR diversity rose significantly by C4D1, but not with CD8+ cells. Newly diagnosed patients had baseline TCR diversity that was reportedly lower than that of healthy donors.

This chain connects TRBV18 to TRBJ2-5; 7 nucleotides line up with TRBD1. The receptor comes from a human donor with classical Hodgkin lymphoma. The starting material was peripheral blood mononuclear cells (PBMCs), obtained at baseline. Here the CDR3 reads CASSPQTGSQETQYF. CDR3 sequence (DNA): TGTGCCAGCTCACCTCAGACAGGGTCCCAGGAGACCCAGTACTTC.